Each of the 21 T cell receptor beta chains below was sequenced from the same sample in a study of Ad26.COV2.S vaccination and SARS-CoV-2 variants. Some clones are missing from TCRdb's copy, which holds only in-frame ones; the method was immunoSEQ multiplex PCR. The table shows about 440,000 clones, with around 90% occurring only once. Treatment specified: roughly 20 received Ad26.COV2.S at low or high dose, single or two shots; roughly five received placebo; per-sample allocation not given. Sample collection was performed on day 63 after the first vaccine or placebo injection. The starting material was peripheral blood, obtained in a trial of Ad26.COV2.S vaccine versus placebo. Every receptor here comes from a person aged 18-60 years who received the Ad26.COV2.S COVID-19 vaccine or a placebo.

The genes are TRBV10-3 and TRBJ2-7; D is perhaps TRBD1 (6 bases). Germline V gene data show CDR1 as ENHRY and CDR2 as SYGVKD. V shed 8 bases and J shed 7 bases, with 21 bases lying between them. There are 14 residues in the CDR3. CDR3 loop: CAIRPTNRVEEQYF. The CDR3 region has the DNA TGTGCCATCCGCCCGACGAACAGGGTAGAAGAGCAGTACTTC.

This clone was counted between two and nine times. The CDR3 bases are TGTGCCAGCAGCCAGACAGGGTTCTACGAGCAGTACTTC. Protein: CASSQTGFYEQYF. The chain combines TRBV7-9 with TRBJ2-7, with 7 bases identical to TRBD1. Per the germline V gene, CDR1 is SEHNR and CDR2 is FQNEAQ (reference sequence). The V gene end was trimmed by 5 bases and the J gene end by 3 bases; junction bases not matched to a gene: 4. This CDR3 is 13 amino acids long.

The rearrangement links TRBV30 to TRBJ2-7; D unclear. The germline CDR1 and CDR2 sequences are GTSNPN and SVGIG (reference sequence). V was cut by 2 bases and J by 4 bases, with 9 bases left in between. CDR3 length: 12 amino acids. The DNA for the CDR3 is TGTGCCTGGAGTACAAACGGTTACGAGCAGTACTTC. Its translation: CAWSTNGYEQYF.

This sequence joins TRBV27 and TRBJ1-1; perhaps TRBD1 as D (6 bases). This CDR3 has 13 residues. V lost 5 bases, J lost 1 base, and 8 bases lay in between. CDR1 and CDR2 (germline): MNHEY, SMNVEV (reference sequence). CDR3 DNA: TGTGCCAGCAGTAACAGGGCGAACACTGAAGCTTTCTTT. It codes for CASSNRANTEAFF.

CDR3 region: CASSIFRADTQYF. DNA for the CDR3: TGTGCCAGTAGTATATTCAGAGCAGATACGCAGTATTTT. The gene calls are TRBV19 and TRBJ2-3; no firm D call. V was cut by 2 bases and J by 4 bases, with 7 bases left in between. There are 13 residues in the CDR3. CDR1 and CDR2 (germline): LNHDA, SQIVND (reference sequence).

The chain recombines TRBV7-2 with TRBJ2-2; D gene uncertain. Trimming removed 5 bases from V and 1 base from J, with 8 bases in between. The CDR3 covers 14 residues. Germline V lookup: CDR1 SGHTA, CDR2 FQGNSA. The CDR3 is CASSPRQNTGELFF. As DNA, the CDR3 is TGTGCCAGCAGCCCCCGACAGAACACCGGGGAGCTGTTTTTT.

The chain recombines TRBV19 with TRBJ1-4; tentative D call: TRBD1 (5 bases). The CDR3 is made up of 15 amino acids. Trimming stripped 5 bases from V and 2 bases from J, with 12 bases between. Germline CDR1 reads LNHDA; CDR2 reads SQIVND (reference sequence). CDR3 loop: CASSPGQSTNEKLFF. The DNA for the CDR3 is TGTGCCAGTAGTCCTGGACAATCGACTAATGAAAAACTGTTTTTT. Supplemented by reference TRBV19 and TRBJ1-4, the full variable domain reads DGGITQSPKYLFRKEGQNVTLSCEQNLNHDAMYWYRQDPGQGLRLIYYSQIVNDFQKGDIAEGYSVSREKKESFPLTVTSAQKNPTAFYLCASSPGQSTNEKLFFGSGTQLSVL.

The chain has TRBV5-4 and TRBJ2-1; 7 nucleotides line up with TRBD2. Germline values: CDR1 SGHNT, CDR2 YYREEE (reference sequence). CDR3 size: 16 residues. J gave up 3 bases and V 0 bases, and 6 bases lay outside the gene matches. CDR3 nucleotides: TGTGCCAGCAGCTTGGCCACTCTAGCGGACTACAATGAGCAGTTCTTC. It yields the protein CASSLATLADYNEQFF.

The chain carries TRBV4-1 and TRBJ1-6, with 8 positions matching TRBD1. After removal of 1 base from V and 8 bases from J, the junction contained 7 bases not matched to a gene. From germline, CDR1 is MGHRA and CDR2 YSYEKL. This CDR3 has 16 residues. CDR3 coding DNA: TGCGCCAGCAGCCAAGTCAGACAGGGGAGCCATTCACCCCTCCACTTT. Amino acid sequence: CASSQVRQGSHSPLHF.

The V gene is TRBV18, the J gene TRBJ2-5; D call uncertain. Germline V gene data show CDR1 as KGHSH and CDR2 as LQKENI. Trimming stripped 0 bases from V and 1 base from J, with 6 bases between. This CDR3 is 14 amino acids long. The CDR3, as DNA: TGTGCCAGCTCACCACCGAGCTCCCAAGAGACCCAGTACTTC. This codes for CASSPPSSQETQYF.

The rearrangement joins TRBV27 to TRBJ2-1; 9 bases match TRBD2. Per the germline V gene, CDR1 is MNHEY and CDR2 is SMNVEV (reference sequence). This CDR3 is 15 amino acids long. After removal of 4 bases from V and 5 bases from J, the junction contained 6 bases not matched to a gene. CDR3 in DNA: TGTGCCAGCAGTTCCAACGGACTAGCGAACAATGAGCAGTTCTTC. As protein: CASSSNGLANNEQFF.

The CDR3, as DNA: TGTGCCAGCAGCTTAGTTTCCGGGACAAAGTACAATGAGCAGTTCTTC. It encodes CASSLVSGTKYNEQFF. This rearrangement joins TRBV7-2 to TRBJ2-1; possibly TRBD1 for D (6 bases). Germline CDR1 SGHTA, CDR2 FQGNSA. The CDR3 totals 16 residues. The germline V and J ends were trimmed by 1 base and 4 bases, with 14 bases remaining between them.

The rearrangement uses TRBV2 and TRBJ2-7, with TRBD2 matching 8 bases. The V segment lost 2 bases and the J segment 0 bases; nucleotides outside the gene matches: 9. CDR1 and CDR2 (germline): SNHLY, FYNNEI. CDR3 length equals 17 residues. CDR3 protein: CASSEPSGLSISYEQYF. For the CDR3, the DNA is TGTGCCAGCAGTGAACCTAGCGGGTTATCTATCTCCTACGAGCAGTACTTC.

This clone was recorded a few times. The CDR3 DNA sequence: TGTGCCACCAGCGACAGGGGTTACAATGAGCAGTTCTTC. Residues: CATSDRGYNEQFF. This chain connects TRBV24-1 to TRBJ2-1, with TRBD1 matching over 8 bases. J gave up 4 bases and V 7 bases, and 2 bases lay outside the gene matches. Germline assignment: CDR1 KGHDR and CDR2 SFDVKD. The CDR3 has 13 amino acids.

CDR3 sequence (DNA): TGTGCCAGCTCACTGGAGTACACAGATACGCAGTATTTT. Its translation is CASSLEYTDTQYF. The chain employs TRBV18 and TRBJ2-3; no firm D call. CDR3 size: 13 residues. Germline CDR1 KGHSH, CDR2 LQKENI. The V end was cut by 4 bases, the J end by 2 bases, with 7 bases between.

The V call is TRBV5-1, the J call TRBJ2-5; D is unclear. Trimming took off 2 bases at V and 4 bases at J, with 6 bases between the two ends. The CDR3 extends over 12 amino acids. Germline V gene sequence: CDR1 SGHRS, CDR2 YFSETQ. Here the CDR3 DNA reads TGCGCCAGCAGCTTCGAGCGAGAGACCCAGTACTTC. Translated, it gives CASSFERETQYF.

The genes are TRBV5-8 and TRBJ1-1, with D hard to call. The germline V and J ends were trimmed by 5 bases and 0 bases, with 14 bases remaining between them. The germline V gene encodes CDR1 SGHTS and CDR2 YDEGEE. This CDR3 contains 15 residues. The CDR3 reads CASSLDDGMNTEAFF. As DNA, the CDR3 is TGTGCCAGCAGTCTTGATGACGGAATGAACACTGAAGCTTTCTTT.

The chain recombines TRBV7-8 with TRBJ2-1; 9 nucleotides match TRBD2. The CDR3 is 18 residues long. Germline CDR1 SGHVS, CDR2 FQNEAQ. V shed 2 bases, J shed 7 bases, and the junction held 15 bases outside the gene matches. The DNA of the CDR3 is TGTGCCAGCAGCTTAAGGTTCGTAGCGGGAGTAGACTCGAATGAGCAGTTCTTC. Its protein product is CASSLRFVAGVDSNEQFF. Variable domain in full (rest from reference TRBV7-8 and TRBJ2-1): GAGVSQSPRYKVAKRGQDVALRCDPISGHVSLFWYQQALGQGPEFLTYFQNEAQLDKSGLPSDRFFAERPEGSVSTLKIQRTQQEDSAVYLCASSLRFVAGVDSNEQFFGPGTRLTVL.

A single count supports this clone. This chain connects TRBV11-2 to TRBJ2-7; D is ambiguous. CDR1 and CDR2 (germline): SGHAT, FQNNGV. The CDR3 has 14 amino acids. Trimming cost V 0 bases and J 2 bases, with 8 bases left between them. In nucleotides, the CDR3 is TGTGCCAGCAGCTTAGATCCCCCAGCCTACGAGCAGTACTTC. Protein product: CASSLDPPAYEQYF.

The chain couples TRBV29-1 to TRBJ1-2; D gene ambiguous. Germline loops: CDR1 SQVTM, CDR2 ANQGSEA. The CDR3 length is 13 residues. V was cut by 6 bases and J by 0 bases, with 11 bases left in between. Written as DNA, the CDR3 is TGCAGCGTGTGGGAACTGCCTAACTATGGCTACACCTTC. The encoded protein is CSVWELPNYGYTF.

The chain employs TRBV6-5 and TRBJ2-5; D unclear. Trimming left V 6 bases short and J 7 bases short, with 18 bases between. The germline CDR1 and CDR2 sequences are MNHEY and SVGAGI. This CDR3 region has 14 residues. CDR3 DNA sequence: TGTGCCAGCAGCCGAGACCCGCGGTTAGGGACCCAGTACTTC. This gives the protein CASSRDPRLGTQYF.